Below, 16 T cell receptor beta chains from the same sample are listed, as sequenced in a study of T cell responses to AZD1222 COVID-19 vaccine. Profiled with immunoSEQ multiplex PCR; TCRdb holds only in-frame clones, not every one. The sample holds 130,000 or so clones, roughly 88% seen once. The input for sequencing was peripheral blood, taken 28 days after the second AZD1222 dose. The receptors shown here come from an adult who received the AZD1222 COVID-19 vaccine.

In this sample, this clone turned up once. This rearrangement joins TRBV7-2 to TRBJ2-5; D is perhaps TRBD2 (5 bases). Germline V gene sequence: CDR1 SGHTA, CDR2 FQGNSA. V lost 4 bases to trimming and J lost 4 bases, with 13 bases between them. The CDR3 loop spans 14 amino acids. CDR3 sequence: CASSSTARGETQYF. The CDR3 DNA is TGTGCCAGCAGCTCCACTGCCCGGGGAGAGACCCAGTACTTC.

CDR3 sequence reads: CASSLSMHNQPQHF. Written as DNA, the CDR3 is TGTGCCAGCAGCTTAAGTATGCACAATCAGCCCCAGCATTTT. The rearrangement joins TRBV7-2 to TRBJ1-5; D unclear. Germline lookup yields CDR1 SGHTA and CDR2 FQGNSA. The ends were cut back, 2 bases at V and 3 bases at J, with 8 bases in the middle. The length of the CDR3 is 14 residues.

As for this clone: Other nucleotide sequences from this sample produce the same CDR3. J is TRBJ2-2 and V is TRBV6-5, with D possibly being TRBD2 (5 bases). V lost 2 bases to trimming and J lost 1 base, with 5 bases between them. Germline V gene data show CDR1 as MNHEY and CDR2 as SVGAGI. This CDR3 is built from 14 residues. The chain's CDR3 is CASSYSGNTGELFF. DNA of the CDR3: TGTGCCAGCAGTTACAGCGGGAACACCGGGGAGCTGTTTTTT.

This sequence joins TRBV5-4 and TRBJ2-7; unclear D gene. Trimming took 1 base from V and 3 from J, leaving 8 bases between them. CDR1 SGHNT and CDR2 YYREEE come from the germline V gene (reference sequence). The CDR3 covers 13 residues. CDR3 nucleotides: TGTGCCAGCAGCTTGTCCCCTATCTACGAGCAGTACTTC. As protein: CASSLSPIYEQYF.

The chain links TRBV30 to TRBJ2-7; D tentatively reads TRBD1 or TRBD2 (5 bases each). The CDR3 is 14 residues long. Germline assignment: CDR1 GTSNPN and CDR2 SVGIG (reference sequence). V gave up 2 bases and J gave up 3 bases, with 14 bases separating them. The CDR3 reads CAWSPTGRGYEQYF. The DNA for the CDR3 is TGTGCCTGGAGTCCGACGGGAAGGGGCTACGAGCAGTACTTC.

CDR3: CASSQVGAGYGYTF. As DNA, the CDR3 is TGTGCCAGCAGCCAAGTTGGGGCAGGGTATGGCTACACCTTC. The chain couples TRBV3-1 (or the pseudogene TRBV3-2) to TRBJ1-2, with D tentatively TRBD1 (5 bases). Germline V gives CDR1 LGHDT, CDR2 YNNKEL (reference sequence). The CDR3 loop spans 14 amino acids. V lost 1 base and J 5 bases, leaving 11 bases between the germline ends.

The chain links TRBV7-9 to TRBJ2-3; D may be TRBD1 (7 bases). The CDR3 totals 16 residues. Between the trimmed V and J ends, which lost 7 bases and 2 bases, there was a span of 19 bases. The V gene's germline CDR1 is SEHNR and CDR2 FQNEAQ (reference sequence). The DNA of the CDR3 is TGTGCCAGCACCCGGGGGACAGCGAGTTCCACAGATACGCAGTATTTT. Protein sequence: CASTRGTASSTDTQYF. Variable domain in full (rest from reference TRBV7-9 and TRBJ2-3): DTGVSQNPRHKITKRGQNVTFRCDPISEHNRLYWYRQTLGQGPEFLTYFQNEAQLEKSRLLSDRFSAERPKGSFSTLEIQRTEQGDSAMYLCASTRGTASSTDTQYFGPGTRLTVL.

This chain uses TRBV11-2 with TRBJ1-1, with D unresolved. The germline V gene encodes CDR1 SGHAT and CDR2 FQNNGV. V gave up 0 bases and J gave up 3 bases, with 11 bases separating them. This CDR3 is 15 amino acids long. This chain's CDR3 is CASSLDKASYTEAFF. The DNA of the CDR3 is TGTGCCAGCAGCTTAGATAAGGCCAGCTACACTGAAGCTTTCTTT.

This clone came up many times. This chain uses TRBV6-4 with TRBJ2-1; possibly TRBD2 for D (5 bases). This CDR3 contains 13 residues. V shed 3 bases and J shed 8 bases, with 11 bases lying between them. Germline values: CDR1 MRHNA, CDR2 SNTAGT. Written as DNA, the CDR3 is TGTGCCAGCAGTGAAAGGGAGTTGTATGAGCAGTTCTTC. Translation: CASSERELYEQFF.

V usage is TRBV5-1 and J usage is TRBJ1-1; 7 nucleotides match TRBD1. Per germline, CDR1 SGHRS and CDR2 YFSETQ. There are 13 residues in the CDR3. V shed 5 bases and J 1 base; nucleotides not matched to a gene: 2. The CDR3 region is CASSNRGNTEAFF. CDR3 bases: TGCGCCAGCAGTAACAGGGGGAACACTGAAGCTTTCTTT.

The table lists this clone with a few counts. This chain links TRBV7-9 with TRBJ1-2; D gene uncertain. The CDR3 is made up of 12 amino acids. Germline V gene data show CDR1 as SEHNR and CDR2 as FQNEAQ (reference sequence). V lost 1 base, J lost 6 bases, and 6 bases lay in between. In DNA form, the CDR3 reads TGTGCCAGCAGCTTAGTCCGGAATGGCTACACCTTC. This sequence encodes CASSLVRNGYTF.

This sequence joins TRBV6-5 and TRBJ1-5, with D possibly matching TRBD1 (6 bases). The germline CDR1 and CDR2 sequences are MNHEY and SVGAGI. The CDR3 runs 14 residues. V lost 2 bases and J 8 bases, leaving 13 bases between the germline ends. CDR3 DNA: TGTGCCAGCAGTTACGCGGGAGGGGGAGAGCCCCAGCATTTT. It yields the protein CASSYAGGGEPQHF.

V gene TRBV4-2 combines with J gene TRBJ1-6; D is perhaps TRBD1 (5 bases). Germline CDR1 is LGHNA and CDR2 is YNFKEQ. V shed 0 bases and J shed 5 bases, with 11 bases lying between them. This CDR3 is 16 amino acids long. The CDR3 spells CASSQDRGADNSPLHF. The CDR3 bases are TGTGCCAGCAGCCAAGATAGGGGCGCGGATAATTCACCCCTCCACTTT.

This clone was seen only once. The chain links TRBV5-5 to TRBJ2-5; a weak D match, TRBD2 (7 bases). The end of the DNA fits TRBJ2-7 better, so the J call may be wrong. Germline V gene lookup returns CDR1 SGHKS and CDR2 YYEKEE (reference sequence). The CDR3 totals 16 residues. CDR3 protein: CASSLATSGGPDEQYF. CDR3 in DNA: TGTGCCAGCAGCTTGGCCACCTCCGGGGGGCCGGACGAGCAGTACTTC.

This rearrangement joins TRBV24-1 to TRBJ2-1; a weak D match, TRBD1 (6 bases). Per the germline V gene, CDR1 is KGHDR and CDR2 is SFDVKD. The CDR3 has 14 amino acids. Trimming took 3 bases from V and 9 from J, leaving 14 bases between them. The CDR3 coding sequence is TGTGCCACCAGTGATGGGGTCGGACAGCCTGAGCAGTTCTTC. It translates to CATSDGVGQPEQFF.

V gene TRBV15 combines with J gene TRBJ1-2; D is uncertain. Germline V CDR1 and CDR2: LNHNV, YYDKDF (reference sequence). The CDR3 length is 11 residues. The ends were cut back, 2 bases at V and 8 bases at J, with 6 bases in the middle. The CDR3 reads CATSRLEGYTF. DNA for the CDR3: TGTGCCACCAGCAGACTGGAAGGCTACACCTTC.